This T cell receptor beta chain is from a study of cytomegalovirus exposure and HLA in healthy donors. Across the study: Unique TCR beta sequences numbering 95 million to 130 million came from 150 million to 200 million T cells in an earlier analysis.

Germline V gene lookup returns CDR1 MNHEY and CDR2 SMNVEV (reference sequence). The CDR3 has 16 amino acids. Trimming pared 6 bases from V and 4 bases from J, leaving 22 bases between. Findings and caveats of the study: Of the V segments, some could not be distinguished, including TRBV6-2 and TRBV6-3, and were excluded. In terms of immune exposure information, only CMV serostatus was available. The study found most TCR sequences rare, yet found some public TCRs in many donors.

This clone has only one observation. Its antigen is unknown. Amplification used 60 Vbeta primers and 13 Jbeta primers. The data were produced by immunoSEQ multiplex PCR, yet TCRdb's version contains in-frame clones alone and is incomplete. The table includes approximately 140,000 clones, around three quarters detected once. V is TRBV27 and J is TRBJ2-7, with TRBD1 as a possible D gene (5 bases). The specimen was PBMCs. The TCR was taken from a man in his forties or fifties in good health and CMV-seropositive. The CDR3 protein is CASRLKGQGLEYEQYF. The CDR3 DNA reads as TGTGCCAGCAGACTTAAGGGGCAAGGCCTGGAGTACGAGCAGTACTTC.